This TCR beta chain was obtained from a study of monozygotic twins with inflammatory bowel disease. Study-wide findings and caveats: Clonotypes shared with others were fewer in IBD patients than in healthy twins, especially with disease activity. No repertoire similarity difference was seen between concordant and discordant twins; power was possibly limited. Telling apart the different T cell subtypes was not possible.

UMIs with a 6-nucleotide sample barcode were added by template switching. TCRdb re-called the 5' RACE reads; one entry per CDR3 protein, DNA not given. This sample carries around 230,000 distinct CDR3 sequences, with approximately 1.6% going to the ten biggest clones. As regards this clonotype: Its antigen is not identified.

The CDR3 covers 12 residues. Germline-derived CDR1 and CDR2 are SGHRS and YFSETQ. Sequenced input: blood. The receptor comes from a human donor with ulcerative colitis or Crohn's disease, or a healthy co-twin of an affected twin (not recorded which). The chain employs TRBV5-1 and TRBJ2-3. CDR3 region: CASSLQKDTQYF.